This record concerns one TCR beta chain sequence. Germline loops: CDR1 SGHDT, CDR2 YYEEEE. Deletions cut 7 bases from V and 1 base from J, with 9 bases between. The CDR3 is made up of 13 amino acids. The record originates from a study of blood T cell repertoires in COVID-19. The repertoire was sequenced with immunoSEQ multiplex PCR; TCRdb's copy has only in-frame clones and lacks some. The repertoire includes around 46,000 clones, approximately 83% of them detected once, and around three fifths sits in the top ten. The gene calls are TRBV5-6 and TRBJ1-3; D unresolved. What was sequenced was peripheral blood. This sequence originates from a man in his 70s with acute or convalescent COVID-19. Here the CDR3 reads CASGRESGNTIYF. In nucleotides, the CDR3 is TGTGCCAGCGGTCGAGAATCTGGAAACACCATATATTTT.